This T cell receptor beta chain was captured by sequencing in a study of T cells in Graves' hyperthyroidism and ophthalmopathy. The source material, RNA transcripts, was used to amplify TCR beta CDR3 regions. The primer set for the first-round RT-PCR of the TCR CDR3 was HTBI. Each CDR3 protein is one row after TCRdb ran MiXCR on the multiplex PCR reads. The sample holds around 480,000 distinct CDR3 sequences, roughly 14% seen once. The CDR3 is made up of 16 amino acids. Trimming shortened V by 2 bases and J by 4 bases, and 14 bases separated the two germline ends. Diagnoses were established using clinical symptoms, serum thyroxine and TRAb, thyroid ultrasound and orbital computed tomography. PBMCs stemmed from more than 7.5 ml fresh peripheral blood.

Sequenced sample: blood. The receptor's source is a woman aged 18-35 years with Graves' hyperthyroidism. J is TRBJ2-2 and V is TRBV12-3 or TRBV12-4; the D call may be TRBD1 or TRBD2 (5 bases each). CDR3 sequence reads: CASSLSGFGTTGELFF. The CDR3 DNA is TGTGCCAGCAGTTTATCGGGGTTCGGGACCACCGGGGAGCTGTTTTTT.